What follows are 15 T cell receptor beta chains derived from one specimen sequenced in a study of blood T cell repertoires in COVID-19. Sequenced by immunoSEQ multiplex PCR; TCRdb stores in-frame clones only, minus some. This table has 150,000 to 200,000 clones, about 80% appearing once. The specimen sequenced was peripheral blood. These receptors originate from a human donor with acute or convalescent COVID-19. The donor label of this sample is uncertain.

The chain is built from TRBV25-1 and TRBJ2-1; 8 nucleotides agree with TRBD1. With 4 bases clipped from V and 2 bases from J, the junction kept 13 bases outside the gene matches. CDR1 and CDR2 (germline): MGHDK, SYGVNS. This CDR3 has 18 residues. CDR3 amino acids: CASSVSSFTGGAYNEQFF. Here the CDR3 DNA reads TGTGCCAGCAGTGTCTCCTCCTTTACAGGGGGAGCCTACAATGAGCAGTTCTTC.

This chain connects TRBV2 to TRBJ2-2, with 8 bases identical to TRBD1. The CDR3 extends over 14 amino acids. Germline CDR1 and CDR2: SNHLY and FYNNEI. After removal of 6 bases from V and 6 bases from J, the junction contained 6 bases not matched to a gene. CDR3 sequence: CASSRTGKAGELFF. In DNA form, the CDR3 reads TGTGCCAGCAGCCGGACAGGGAAGGCCGGGGAGCTGTTTTTT.

The gene calls are TRBV7-8 and TRBJ2-5; D uncertain. The CDR3 is 15 amino acids. CDR1 and CDR2 (germline): SGHVS, FQNEAQ. V lost 3 bases to trimming and J lost 0 bases, with 11 bases between them. CDR3 residues: CASSLSPRYQETQYF. CDR3 DNA: TGTGCCAGCAGCTTGTCACCTAGATACCAAGAGACCCAGTACTTC.

The chain recombines TRBV7-3 with TRBJ2-3, with unresolved D. Looked up from germline, CDR1 is SGHTA and CDR2 is FQGTGA. V was clipped by 3 bases and J by 0 bases, with 7 bases between them. CDR3 length: 14 residues. The CDR3 DNA follows: TGTGCCAGCAGCTTCCCCCGGAGCACAGATACGCAGTATTTT. It translates to CASSFPRSTDTQYF.

In its sample, this clone was seen once. The chain is built from TRBV2 and TRBJ2-1, with 8 bases identical to TRBD2. J was trimmed by 3 bases and V by 8 bases; bases with no gene match: 3. CDR1 and CDR2 (germline): SNHLY, FYNNEI. CDR3 length: 13 residues. The CDR3 region is CASAGGRYNEQFF. The CDR3 DNA reads as TGTGCCAGCGCGGGAGGCCGCTACAATGAGCAGTTCTTC.

The V and J genes are TRBV6-5 and TRBJ1-1, with D possibly matching TRBD1 (5 bases). Germline V gene sequence: CDR1 MNHEY, CDR2 SVGAGI. The CDR3 spans 14 residues. The V gene lost 5 bases and the J gene lost 0 bases, with 10 bases spanning the gap. The CDR3 is CASSRQFMNTEAFF. CDR3 coding DNA: TGTGCCAGCAGTCGACAGTTCATGAACACTGAAGCTTTCTTT.

The CDR3 nucleotides read TGTGCCAGCAGCGACCGCGCAGGGTTAGGCTACACCTTC. Residues: CASSDRAGLGYTF. The genes are TRBV11-3 and TRBJ1-2, with D possibly being TRBD1 (5 bases). The CDR3 spans 13 residues. CDR1 is SGHNT, CDR2 YENEEA, per germline. V lost 5 bases to trimming and J lost 8 bases, with 15 bases between them.

This clone was recorded a few times. This chain links TRBV18 with TRBJ1-1; possibly TRBD1 for D (6 bases). This CDR3 comprises 14 residues. CDR1 is KGHSH, CDR2 LQKENI, per germline. V shed 3 bases and J shed 0 bases, with 8 bases lying between them. CDR3 DNA: TGTGCCAGCTCACCGACAGGTTTGAACACTGAAGCTTTCTTT. Its translation is CASSPTGLNTEAFF.

This clone turned up a few times. V is TRBV5-1 and J is TRBJ1-4; the match to TRBD1 covers 8 bases. CDR1 and CDR2 from the germline V gene are SGHRS and YFSETQ. V shed 0 bases, J shed 8 bases, and the junction held 3 bases outside the gene matches. The CDR3 runs 14 residues. The CDR3 DNA reads as TGCGCCAGCAGCTTGGAACAGGGGGGAGAAAAACTGTTTTTT. This codes for CASSLEQGGEKLFF. Drawing the rest from reference TRBV5-1 and TRBJ1-4, the complete variable domain is KAGVTQTPRYLIKTRGQQVTLSCSPISGHRSVSWYQQTPGQGLQFLFEYFSETQRNKGNFPGRFSGRQFSNSRSEMNVSTLELGDSALYLCASSLEQGGEKLFFGSGTQLSVL.

This clone is a singleton in its sample. The CDR3 is CASSPLSVKGYGYTF. Here the CDR3 DNA reads TGTGCCAGCTCACCATTGAGCGTCAAGGGGTATGGCTACACCTTC. The chain carries TRBV18 and TRBJ1-2, with D tentatively TRBD1 (5 bases). This CDR3 is 15 amino acids long. Germline V gene sequence: CDR1 KGHSH, CDR2 LQKENI. Trimming removed 2 bases from V and 5 bases from J, with 15 bases in between.

The chain employs TRBV5-1 and TRBJ1-1, with D possibly being TRBD1 (6 bases). CDR1 is SGHRS, CDR2 YFSETQ, per germline. The CDR3 is 15 residues long. Deletions cut 0 bases from V and 11 bases from J, with 20 bases between. This CDR3 is CASSLAGTRDRRAFF. Here the CDR3 DNA reads TGCGCCAGCAGCTTGGCCGGGACGCGAGACAGGAGGGCTTTCTTT.

This clone was detected a few times. The chain recombines TRBV2 with TRBJ2-1; D gene uncertain. Germline CDR1 and CDR2: SNHLY and FYNNEI. CDR3 size: 15 residues. V was cut by 1 base and J by 0 bases, with 7 bases left in between. CDR3 sequence: CASSEDSSSYNEQFF. In nucleotides, the CDR3 is TGTGCCAGCAGTGAAGACAGTAGCTCCTACAATGAGCAGTTCTTC.

The gene calls are TRBV18 and TRBJ2-7; unclear D gene. This CDR3 is built from 14 residues. Germline CDR1 and CDR2: KGHSH and LQKENI. With 1 base removed from V and 3 bases from J, the gap between germline ends came to 10 bases. The CDR3 region has the DNA TGTGCCAGCTCACCACTGGGCCTTCTCTACGAGCAGTACTTC. This translates into CASSPLGLLYEQYF.

The chain is built from TRBV19 and TRBJ2-1, with 8 bases fitting TRBD1. Trimming took 4 bases from V and 2 from J; bases not matched to a gene: 4. The CDR3 covers 15 residues. The germline gives CDR1 LNHDA, CDR2 SQIVND (reference sequence). The CDR3: CASSRTGKTYNEQFF. CDR3 DNA sequence: TGTGCCAGTAGTAGGACAGGGAAGACCTACAATGAGCAGTTCTTC.

The chain combines TRBV7-2 with TRBJ2-7; D is unclear. The CDR3 spans 15 residues. Trimming took 1 base from V and 2 from J, leaving 12 bases between them. The germline V gene has CDR1 SGHTA and CDR2 FQGNSA. The CDR3 protein is CASSLVLVGPYEQYF. In nucleotides, the CDR3 is TGTGCCAGCAGCTTAGTATTGGTTGGGCCCTACGAGCAGTACTTC.